Described below is a single T cell receptor (beta chain) sequence and its context. Its matching antigen is unknown. Its ends do not fully match the called genes, so a read error is possible. The CDR3 loop spans 15 amino acids. Germline V lookup: CDR1 SEHNR, CDR2 FQNEAQ (reference sequence). There were likely unrecorded immune exposures, though donors were nominally healthy when sampled. These data come from a study of cytomegalovirus exposure and HLA in healthy donors. PCR primers comprised 60 Vbeta and 13 Jbeta primers. Sequencing used immunoSEQ multiplex PCR; TCRdb keeps in-frame clones, though not all of them. The sample records roughly 100,000 clones, about 80% being singletons. Study-level points and caveats: A list of around 150 TCR beta chains associated with cytomegalovirus was given.

J is TRBJ2-7 and V is TRBV7-9; unclear D gene. This clonotype was sampled from a man aged 40-49 years in good health and CMV-seronegative. The material sequenced was PBMCs. The DNA for the CDR3 is TGTTCCAGCAGCTTATCGTATGGCGGAGCCTACGAGCAGTACTTC. Amino acids: CSSSLSYGGAYEQYF.